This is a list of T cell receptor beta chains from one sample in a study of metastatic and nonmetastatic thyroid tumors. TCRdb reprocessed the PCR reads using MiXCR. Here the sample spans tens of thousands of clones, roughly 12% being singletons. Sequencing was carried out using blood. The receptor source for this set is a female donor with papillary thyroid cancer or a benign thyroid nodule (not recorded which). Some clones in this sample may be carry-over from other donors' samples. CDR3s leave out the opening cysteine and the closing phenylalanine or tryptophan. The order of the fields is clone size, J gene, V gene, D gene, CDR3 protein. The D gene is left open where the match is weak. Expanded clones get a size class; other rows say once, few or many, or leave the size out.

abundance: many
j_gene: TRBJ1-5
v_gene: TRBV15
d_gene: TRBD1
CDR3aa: ATSTRTGGQPQH

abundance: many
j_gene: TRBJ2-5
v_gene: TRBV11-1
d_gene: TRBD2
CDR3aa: ASSLLGLVQETQY

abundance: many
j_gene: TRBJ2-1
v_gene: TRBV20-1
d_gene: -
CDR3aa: SGGPRNEQF

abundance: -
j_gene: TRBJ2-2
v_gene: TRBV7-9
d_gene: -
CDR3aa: AGYAGDHTGELF

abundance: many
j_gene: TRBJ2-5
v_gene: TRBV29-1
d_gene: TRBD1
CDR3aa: SVLPGTGQETQY

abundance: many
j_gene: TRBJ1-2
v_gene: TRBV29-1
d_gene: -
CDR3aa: SVVRGSAYGYT

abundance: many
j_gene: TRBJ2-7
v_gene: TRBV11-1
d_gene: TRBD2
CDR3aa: ASSLPTSGKFYEQY

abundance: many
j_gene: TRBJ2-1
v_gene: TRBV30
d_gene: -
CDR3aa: AWSQTGPNNEQF

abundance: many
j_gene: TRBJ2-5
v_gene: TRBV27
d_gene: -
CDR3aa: ASSFWTGTGKWTQY

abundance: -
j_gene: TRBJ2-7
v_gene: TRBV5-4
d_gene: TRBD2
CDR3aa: ASSLVRSSGRLGEQY

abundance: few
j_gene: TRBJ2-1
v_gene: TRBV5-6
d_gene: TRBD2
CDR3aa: ASSRDLGLAGYNEQF

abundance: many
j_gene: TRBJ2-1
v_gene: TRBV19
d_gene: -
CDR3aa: ASSLGFKGTNEQF

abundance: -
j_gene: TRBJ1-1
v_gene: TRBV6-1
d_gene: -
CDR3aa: ASTPGMNTEAF

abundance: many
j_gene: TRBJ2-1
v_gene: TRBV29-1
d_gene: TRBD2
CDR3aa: SGNRDYPYNEQF

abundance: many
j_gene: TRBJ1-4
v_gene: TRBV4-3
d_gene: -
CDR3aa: ASSQEGREKLF

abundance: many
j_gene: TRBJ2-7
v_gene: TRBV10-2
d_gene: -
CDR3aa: ASSEFPSIQLPRLYEQY

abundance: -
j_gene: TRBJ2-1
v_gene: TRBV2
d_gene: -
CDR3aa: ARSGFDNEQF

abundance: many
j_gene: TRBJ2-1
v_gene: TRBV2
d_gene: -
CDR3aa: ASSGPQYNEQF

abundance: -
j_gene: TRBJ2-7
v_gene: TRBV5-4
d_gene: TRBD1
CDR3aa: ASSLWDSSYEQY

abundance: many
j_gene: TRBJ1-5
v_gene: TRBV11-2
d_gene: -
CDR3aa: ASSFSPETGNQPQH

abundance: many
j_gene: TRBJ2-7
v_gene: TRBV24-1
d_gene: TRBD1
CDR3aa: ATRGDSSYEQY

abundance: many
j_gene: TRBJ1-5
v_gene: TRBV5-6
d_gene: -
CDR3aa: ASSLAGAVNQPQH